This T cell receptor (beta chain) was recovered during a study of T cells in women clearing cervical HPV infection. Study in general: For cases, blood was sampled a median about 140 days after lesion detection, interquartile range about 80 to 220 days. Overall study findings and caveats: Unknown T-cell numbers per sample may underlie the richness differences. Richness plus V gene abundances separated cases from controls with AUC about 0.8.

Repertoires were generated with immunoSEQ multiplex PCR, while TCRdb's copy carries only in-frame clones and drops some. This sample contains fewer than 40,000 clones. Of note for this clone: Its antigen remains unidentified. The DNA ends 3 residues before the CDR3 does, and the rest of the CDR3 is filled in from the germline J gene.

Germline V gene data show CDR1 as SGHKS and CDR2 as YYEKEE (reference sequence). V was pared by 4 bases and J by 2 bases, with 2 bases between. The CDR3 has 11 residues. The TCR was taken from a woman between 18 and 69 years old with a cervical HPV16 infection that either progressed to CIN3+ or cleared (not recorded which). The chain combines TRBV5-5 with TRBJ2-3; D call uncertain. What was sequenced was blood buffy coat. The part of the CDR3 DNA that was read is TGTGCCAGCAGCCTCACAGATACG. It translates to CASSLTDT. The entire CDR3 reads CASSLTDTQYF. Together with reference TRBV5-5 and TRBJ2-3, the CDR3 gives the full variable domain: DAGVTQSPTHLIKTRGQQVTLRCSPISGHKSVSWYQQVLGQGPQFIFQYYEKEERGRGNFPDRFSARQFPNYSSELNVNALLLGDSALYLCASSLTDTQYFGPGTRLTVL.